Detailed here is one T cell receptor beta chain. Germline trimming cut 0 bases from V and 8 bases from J; bases unmatched to any gene: 11. This CDR3 is 16 amino acids long. Germline V gene data show CDR1 as SGHAT and CDR2 as FQNNGV. The sample originates from a study of blood T cell repertoires in COVID-19. Study-wide context: The samples span acute and convalescent COVID-19 from the United States, Italy and Spain. Nucleic acid was either cDNA or gDNA, and it came from T cells, B-cell-depleted T cells, or PBMCs.

The assay was immunoSEQ multiplex PCR, and TCRdb's table has in-frame clones only and misses some. The data show about 94,000 clones, 84% seen once. V usage is TRBV11-2 and J usage is TRBJ1-2; TRBD1 matches at 8 bases. This TCR came from a man aged 55 to 69 with acute or convalescent COVID-19. Material: peripheral blood. CDR3 in DNA: TGTGCCAGCAGCTTAGAAAGTCACAGGGGGAAGGACGGCTACACCTTC. It yields the protein CASSLESHRGKDGYTF.